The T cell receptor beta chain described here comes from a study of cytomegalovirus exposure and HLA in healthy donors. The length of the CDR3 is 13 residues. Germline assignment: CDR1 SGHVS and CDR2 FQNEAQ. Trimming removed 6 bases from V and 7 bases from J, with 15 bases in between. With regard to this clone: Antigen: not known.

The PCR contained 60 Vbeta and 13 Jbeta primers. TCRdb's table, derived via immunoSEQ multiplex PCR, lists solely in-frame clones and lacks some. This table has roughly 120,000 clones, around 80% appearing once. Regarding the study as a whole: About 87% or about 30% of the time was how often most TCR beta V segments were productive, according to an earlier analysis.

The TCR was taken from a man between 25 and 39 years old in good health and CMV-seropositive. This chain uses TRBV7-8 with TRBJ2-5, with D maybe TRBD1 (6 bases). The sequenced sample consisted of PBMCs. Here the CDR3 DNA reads TGTGCCAGCAGGTACAGGGCTTCGTGGACCCAGTACTTC. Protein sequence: CASRYRASWTQYF.